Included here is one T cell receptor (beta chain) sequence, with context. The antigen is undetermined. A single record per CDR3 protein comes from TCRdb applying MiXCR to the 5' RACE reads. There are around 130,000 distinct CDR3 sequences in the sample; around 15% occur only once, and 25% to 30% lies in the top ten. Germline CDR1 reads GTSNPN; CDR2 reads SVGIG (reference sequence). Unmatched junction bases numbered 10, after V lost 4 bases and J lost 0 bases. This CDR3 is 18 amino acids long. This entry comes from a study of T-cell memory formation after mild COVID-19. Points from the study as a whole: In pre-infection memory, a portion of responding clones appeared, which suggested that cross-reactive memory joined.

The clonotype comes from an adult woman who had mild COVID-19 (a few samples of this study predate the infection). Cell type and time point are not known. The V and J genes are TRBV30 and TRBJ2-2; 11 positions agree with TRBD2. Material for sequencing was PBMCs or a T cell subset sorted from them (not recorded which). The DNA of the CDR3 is TGTGCCTGGAAAGACCTAGCGGGGGGATTATCGAACACCGGGGAGCTGTTTTTT. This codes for CAWKDLAGGLSNTGELFF.